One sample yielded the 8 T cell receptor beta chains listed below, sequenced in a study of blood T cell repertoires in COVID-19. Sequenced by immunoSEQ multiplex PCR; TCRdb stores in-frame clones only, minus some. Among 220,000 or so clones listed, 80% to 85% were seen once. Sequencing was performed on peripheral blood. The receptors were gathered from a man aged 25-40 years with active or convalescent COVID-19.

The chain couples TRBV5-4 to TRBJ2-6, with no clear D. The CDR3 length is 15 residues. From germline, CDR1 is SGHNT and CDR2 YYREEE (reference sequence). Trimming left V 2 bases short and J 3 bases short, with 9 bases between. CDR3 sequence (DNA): TGTGCCAGCAGCTTACCCCTCGGTGGGGCCAACGTCCTGACTTTC. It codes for CASSLPLGGANVLTF.

CDR3 coding DNA: TGTGCCAGCAGCCAGGCCCAGCATGCGGTAGCGGCTAGATTTCAAGAGACCCAGTACTTC. This codes for CASSQAQHAVAARFQETQYF. The chain has TRBV4-2 and TRBJ2-5; the D gene is possibly TRBD2 (6 bases). Germline V gene lookup returns CDR1 LGHNA and CDR2 YNFKEQ. The CDR3 is 20 residues long. V dropped 3 bases and J dropped 2 bases, with 28 bases sitting between them.

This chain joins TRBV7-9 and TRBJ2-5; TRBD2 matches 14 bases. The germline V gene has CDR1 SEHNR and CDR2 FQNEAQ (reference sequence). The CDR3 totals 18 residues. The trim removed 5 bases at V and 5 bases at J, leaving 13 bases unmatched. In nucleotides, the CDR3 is TGTGCCAGCAGCCTACGGACTAGCGGGAGGCTTTTTCGGGAGACCCAGTACTTC. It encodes CASSLRTSGRLFRETQYF.

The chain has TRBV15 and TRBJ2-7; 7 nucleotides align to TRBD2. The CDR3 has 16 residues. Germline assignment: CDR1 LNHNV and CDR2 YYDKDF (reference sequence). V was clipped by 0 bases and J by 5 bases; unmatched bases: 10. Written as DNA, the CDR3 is TGTGCCACCAGCAGAGATGTTGGCGGGAGTTTCGACGAGCAGTACTTC. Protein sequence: CATSRDVGGSFDEQYF.

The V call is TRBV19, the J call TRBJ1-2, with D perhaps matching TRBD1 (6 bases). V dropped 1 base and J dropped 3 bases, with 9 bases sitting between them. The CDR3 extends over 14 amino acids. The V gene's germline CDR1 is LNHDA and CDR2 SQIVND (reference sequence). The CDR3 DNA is TGTGCCAGTAGTATAGCCCCAGGGGACTATGGCTACACCTTC. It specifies CASSIAPGDYGYTF.

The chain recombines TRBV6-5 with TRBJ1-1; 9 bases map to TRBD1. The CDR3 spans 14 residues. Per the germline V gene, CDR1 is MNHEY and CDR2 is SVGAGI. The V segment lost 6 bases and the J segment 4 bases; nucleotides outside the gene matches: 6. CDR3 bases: TGTGCCAGCAGGTCGACAGGGGGTCTCACTGAAGCTTTCTTT. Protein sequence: CASRSTGGLTEAFF.

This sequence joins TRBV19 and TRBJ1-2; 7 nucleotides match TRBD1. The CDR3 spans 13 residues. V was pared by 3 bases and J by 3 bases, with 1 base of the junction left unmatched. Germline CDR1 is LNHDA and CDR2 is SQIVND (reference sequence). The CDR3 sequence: CASSIGQDYGYTF. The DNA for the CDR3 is TGTGCCAGTAGTATTGGACAGGACTATGGCTACACCTTC.

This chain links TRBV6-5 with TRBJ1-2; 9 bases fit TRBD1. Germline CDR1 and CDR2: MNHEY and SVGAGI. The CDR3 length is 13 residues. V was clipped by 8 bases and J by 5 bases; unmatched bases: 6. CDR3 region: CASGQGKGYGYTF. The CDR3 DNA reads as TGTGCCAGCGGACAGGGGAAAGGGTATGGCTACACCTTC.